The rows below give T cell receptor beta chains drawn from one sample of a study of blood T cells in healthy people across ages. From the 5' RACE reads, TCRdb called clonotypes with MiXCR, one entry per CDR3 protein. Of roughly 1.6 million distinct CDR3 sequences listed, roughly 30% were seen once; the top ten hold approximately 11%. The sequenced material came from blood. These receptors came from a woman in her twenties or thirties in good health. Each CDR3 is given with its conserved first and last residue. Fields, in order: V gene, D gene, J gene, CDR3 protein. A D gene is named only where the DNA matches it firmly.

TRBV27	-	TRBJ1-2	CASHAGGSYYGYTF
TRBV13	-	TRBJ1-2	CASNGRGSFGYGYTF
TRBV12-3/TRBV12-4	-	TRBJ1-1	CASKIQALENTEAFF
TRBV2	TRBD1	TRBJ2-3	CASSRGTGWPTDTQYF
TRBV20-1	TRBD1	TRBJ1-1	CSATPGQGFVNTEAFF
TRBV18	TRBD1	TRBJ1-2	CASSPTTGDGKGYTF
TRBV14	-	TRBJ1-1	CASSQVWASEAFF
TRBV10-3	TRBD1	TRBJ2-7	CAISESKGQGPYEQYF
TRBV27	TRBD2	TRBJ2-1	CASSLLAGLDNEQFF
TRBV5-1	-	TRBJ2-7	CASSSCYEQYF
TRBV7-2	TRBD2	-	CASSLARTRSETQYF
TRBV5-1	-	TRBJ2-6	CASSLMGGQSSGANVMTF
TRBV7-8	-	TRBJ1-1	CASVISRALMNTEAFF
TRBV3-1	-	TRBJ1-5	CASSPSGDGQPQHF
TRBV7-3	-	TRBJ2-3	CASSLNAADTQYF
TRBV4-1	-	TRBJ2-3	CASSLQKSTDTQYF
TRBV6-1	-	TRBJ1-2	CASNMQGLHYGYTF
TRBV5-1	-	TRBJ2-1	CASSHLASLRDIETSSYNEQFF
TRBV5-1	-	TRBJ2-2	CASSLVPGKNTGELFF
TRBV7-2	TRBD2	TRBJ2-5	CASTRGVQETQYF
TRBV2	-	TRBJ1-2	CASGRETLYGYTF
TRBV7-2	-	TRBJ1-5	CASSLVGGSGSQPQHF